One TCR beta chain is described in this entry. Its antigen is not yet known. No qualities accompany the bases; no much larger clone lies one base away. Whole blood was collected in K2EDTA tubes by collaborating institutions according to the institutions' own protocols. Collaborator samples were shipped for TCRbeta analysis as frozen whole blood, isolated PBMCs, or DNA extracted from either sample type. The data belong to a study of blood T cell repertoires in COVID-19 (TCRdb year 2020). Study-level background: Samples covering the acute and convalescent phases of COVID-19 were provided by collaborators in the United States, Italy and Spain. Where HLA class I and class II types were available, the types were taken from metadata supplied by the sample provider, not from assay-based typing. The material from the prospective study consisted of cDNA or gDNA derived from T cells, B-cell-depleted T cells, or PBMCs. The repertoires were released in a freely available public database meant as a resource for research on the immune response to SARS-CoV-2. Samples were obtained from the ongoing ImmuneRACE study (first 160 participants) and from over a thousand subjects provided by 6 global collaborators. Nearly every sample came with metadata listing a de-identified subject ID, COVID-19 status, age in years and sex. Subjects who had been exposed to COVID-19, were actively infected with it, or had recovered from it provided the deeply sampled blood TCRbeta repertoires that made up the dataset. Study-level results and caveats: The quantity of clinical and demographic metadata differed by source and by participant and was supplied without curation.

The immunoSEQ Assay, a bias-controlled multiplex PCR, was used to amplify TCRbeta CDR3 regions from genomic DNA. The study's own analysis went as follows. Within the assay, amplification of reference gene primers was used to estimate how many nucleated cells each sample contained. To quantify the absolute abundance of each unique TCRbeta CDR3 rearrangement, sequence reads were collapsed and filtered. For each sample, productive Simpson clonality was calculated as the square root of Simpson's diversity index over productive rearrangements. What TCRdb holds here is the immuneACCESS table cut down to in-frame rearrangements. Part of the clones is not present; checked against another copy, under half of the missing clones reflect an unresolved V gene, and the others are unexplained. V, J and clone size reflect that table, while D and trimming were determined from the DNA. This sample has 200,000 to 300,000 clones in its table, and approximately 84% of those were observed once. The ten largest clones represent 8.6% of the sample.

Sequenced sample: peripheral blood. The clonotype originates from a human donor in a cohort sampled during active COVID-19.

The DNA sequence is as follows: TGTGCCAGCAGTTTATCCGGGGACAGCAACATCTATGGCTACACCTTC. This codes for CASSLSGDSNIYGYTF. The rearranged chain carries TRBV27 and TRBJ1-2; TRBD1 agrees with 7 junctional bases. The CDR3, from cysteine to phenylalanine, totals 16 residues. Only the CDR3 DNA stays, 48 bases, in frame from base 1. V lost 0 bases and J lost 4 bases, and the count of bases not matched to a germline gene is 8. CDR1 MNHEY and CDR2 SMNVEV are derived from the germline V gene (reference sequence).